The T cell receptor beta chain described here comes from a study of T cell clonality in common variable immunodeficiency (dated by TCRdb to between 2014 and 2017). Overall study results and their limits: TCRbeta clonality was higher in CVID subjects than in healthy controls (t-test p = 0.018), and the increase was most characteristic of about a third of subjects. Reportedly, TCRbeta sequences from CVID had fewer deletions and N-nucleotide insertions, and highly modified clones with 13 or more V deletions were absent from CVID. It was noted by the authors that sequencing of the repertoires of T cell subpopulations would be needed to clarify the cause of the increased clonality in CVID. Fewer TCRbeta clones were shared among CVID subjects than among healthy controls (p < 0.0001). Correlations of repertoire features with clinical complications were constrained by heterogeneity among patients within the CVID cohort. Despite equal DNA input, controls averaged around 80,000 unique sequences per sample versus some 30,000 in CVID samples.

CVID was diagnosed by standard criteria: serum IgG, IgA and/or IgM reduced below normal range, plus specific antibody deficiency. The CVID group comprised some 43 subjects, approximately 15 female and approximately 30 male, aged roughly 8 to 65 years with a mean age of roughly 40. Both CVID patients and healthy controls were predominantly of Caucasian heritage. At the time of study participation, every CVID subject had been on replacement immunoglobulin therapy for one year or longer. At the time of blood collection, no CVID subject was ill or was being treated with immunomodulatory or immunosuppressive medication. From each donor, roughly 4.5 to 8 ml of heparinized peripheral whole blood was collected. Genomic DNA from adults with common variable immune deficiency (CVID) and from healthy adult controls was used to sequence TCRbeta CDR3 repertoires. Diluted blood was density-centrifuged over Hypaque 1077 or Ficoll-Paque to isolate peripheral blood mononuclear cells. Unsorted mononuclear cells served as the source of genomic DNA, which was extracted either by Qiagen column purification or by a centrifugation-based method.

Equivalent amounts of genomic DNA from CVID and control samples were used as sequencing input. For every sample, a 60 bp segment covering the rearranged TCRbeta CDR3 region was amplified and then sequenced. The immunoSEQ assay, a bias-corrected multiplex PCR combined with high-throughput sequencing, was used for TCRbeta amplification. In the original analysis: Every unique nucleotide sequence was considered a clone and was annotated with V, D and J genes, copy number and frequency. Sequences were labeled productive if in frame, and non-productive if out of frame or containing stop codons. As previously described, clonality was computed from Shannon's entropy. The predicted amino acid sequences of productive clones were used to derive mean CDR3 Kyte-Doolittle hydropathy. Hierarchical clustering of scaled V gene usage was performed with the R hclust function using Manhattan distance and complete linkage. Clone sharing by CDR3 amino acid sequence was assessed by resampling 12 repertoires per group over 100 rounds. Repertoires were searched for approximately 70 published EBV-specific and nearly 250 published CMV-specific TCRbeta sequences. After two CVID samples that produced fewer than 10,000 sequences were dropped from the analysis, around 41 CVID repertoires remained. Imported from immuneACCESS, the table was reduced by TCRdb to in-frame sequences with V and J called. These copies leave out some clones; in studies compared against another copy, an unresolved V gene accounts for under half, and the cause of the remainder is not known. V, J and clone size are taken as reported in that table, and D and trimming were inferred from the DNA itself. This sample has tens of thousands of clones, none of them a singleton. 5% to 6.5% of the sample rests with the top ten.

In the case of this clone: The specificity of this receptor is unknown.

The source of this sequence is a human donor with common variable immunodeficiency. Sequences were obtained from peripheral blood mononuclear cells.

The CDR3 protein is CSARGQGGGANEQFF. The sequenced part of the CDR3 DNA is TGCAGTGCTAGAGGTCAGGGCGGGGGGGCCAATGAG. The chain uses TRBV20-1 and TRBJ2-1; 9 nucleotides in the junction match TRBD2. With the read ending 3 residues before the CDR3 end, the germline J gene is used to fill in that end. CDR1 is given as DFQATT and CDR2 as SNEGSKA, both from the germline V gene (reference sequence). Relative to germline, V is missing 1 base and J is missing 6 bases, with 7 bases of the junction outside any gene match. Counted from cysteine to phenylalanine, this CDR3 has 15 amino acids. Of the CDR3's DNA, 36 bases were read; they are in frame from base 1.